The rows below give T cell receptor beta chains drawn from one sample of a study of blood T cell repertoires in COVID-19. Method: immunoSEQ multiplex PCR; TCRdb's copy keeps in-frame clones and lacks some. The table records tens of thousands of clones, roughly 90% of them present only once. Sequencing was carried out using peripheral blood. These receptors originate from a human donor in a cohort sampled during active COVID-19. Each CDR3 is given with its conserved first and last residue. D genes are given only for firm matches. Part of the rows lack a size; the others show once, few, many or a class for expanded clones.

D	V	J	size	DNA	CDR3
.	TRBV4-3	TRBJ2-7	.	TGCGCCAGCAGCCAAGCCAGGGGAAATTACGAGCAGTACTTC	CASSQARGNYEQYF
TRBD2	TRBV14	TRBJ2-2	.	TGTGCCAGCAGCCTCGGCCGGGGGGGCTTTTCCGGGGAGCTGTTTTTT	CASSLGRGGFSGELFF
.	TRBV5-4	TRBJ2-5	.	TGTGCCAGCAGCTTGGGTGGCGGAAAAGAGACCCAGTACTTC	CASSLGGGKETQYF
.	TRBV21-1	TRBJ1-1	.	TGTGCCAGAGACAGGCCCAGGATGAACACTGAAGCTTTCTTT	CARDRPRMNTEAFF
TRBD2	TRBV12-5	TRBJ2-3	.	TGTGCTAGTGGTTTGGCCGAAAAGACGGGGGGGTATCAAGATACGCAGTATTTT	CASGLAEKTGGYQDTQYF
TRBD2	TRBV5-1	TRBJ2-3	.	TGCGCCAGCAGCCCCTCACTAGCGGGGGGGGGAGATACGCAGTATTTT	CASSPSLAGGGDTQYF
TRBD2	TRBV7-7	TRBJ2-5	.	TGTGCCAGCAGCTTAGGCGGGAGCGGGGGGGCCTGGGAGACCCAGTACTTC	CASSLGGSGGAWETQYF
.	TRBV7-9	TRBJ1-3	once	TGTGCCAGCAGCTTAGGTGTAAACAGGGTTCGGAACACCATATATTTT	CASSLGVNRVRNTIYF
.	TRBV19	TRBJ1-2	once	TGTGCCAGATACCAACAGGCCGCAAGTAACTATGGCTACACCTTC	CARYQQAASNYGYTF
TRBD1	TRBV24-1	TRBJ1-1	.	TGTGCCACCAATTGGGTACAGGGGGCAGGGTATTTTTGTACTGAAGCTTTCTTT	CATNWVQGAGYFCTEAFF
.	TRBV9	TRBJ1-3	.	TGTGCCAGCAGCGTAGTTCCCACGGGGGACACCATATATTTT	CASSVVPTGDTIYF
TRBD1	TRBV4-1	TRBJ1-2	.	TGCGCCAGCAGCCAAGCGTGGGACAGGGCTAACTATGGCTACACCTTC	CASSQAWDRANYGYTF
.	TRBV9	TRBJ1-3	few	TGTGCCAGCAGCCCAGGGGTCTCAGGGGCTGGAAACACCATATATTTT	CASSPGVSGAGNTIYF